This T cell receptor beta chain was recorded in a study of cytomegalovirus exposure and HLA in healthy donors. Both 60 Vbeta primers and 13 Jbeta primers went into the PCR. This table comes from immunoSEQ multiplex PCR, and its TCRdb copy is limited to in-frame clones, with some not included. This table holds a few hundred thousand clones, roughly 79% found once. This clone was recorded once. The antigen is not known. J lost 2 bases, V lost 0 bases, and 4 bases had no gene match. The length of the CDR3 is 15 residues. Germline loops: CDR1 SGHRS, CDR2 YFSETQ. Notes on the study in general: Confirmation in vitro established that three CMV-associated chains were specific for CMV antigens. Presence/absence results assume similar sequencing depth per donor, which may not hold. Indistinguishable V segments such as TRBV6-2 and TRBV6-3 were excluded. For most TCR beta V segments, an earlier analysis put the productive rate at about 87% or about 30% of the time.

The V call is TRBV5-1, the J call TRBJ2-7, with 8 bases matching TRBD2. The TCR sequence derives from a woman aged 40 to 50 in good health and CMV-seronegative. Sequenced material: PBMCs. CDR3 loop: CASSLVSGGTYEQYF. DNA of the CDR3: TGCGCCAGCAGCTTGGTGTCGGGGGGGACCTACGAGCAGTACTTC.